What follows are 25 T cell receptor beta chains derived from one specimen sequenced in a study of CD8 T cells in ankylosing spondylitis. TCRdb used MiXCR to reprocess the 5' RACE reads, holding one entry per CDR3 protein. The data hold around 130,000 distinct CDR3 sequences, with about a tenth observed a single time. The sample taken for sequencing was blood, either unsorted or a sorted T cell fraction (not recorded which). All receptors come from a male donor with ankylosing spondylitis or in good health (not recorded which).

This clonotype was observed at least ten times. The junction does not match germline at one end; this may be a read error. The chain uses TRBV3-1 and TRBJ2-5; unclear D gene. This CDR3 is built from 10 residues. CDR1 is LGHDT and CDR2 is YNNKEL in the germline V gene (reference sequence). This CDR3 reads CASGQETQYF. For the CDR3, the DNA is TGTGCCAGCGGCCAAGAGACCCAGTACTTC.

This clonotype has ten or more counts. The genes are TRBV29-1 and TRBJ2-2; a weak D match, TRBD1 (6 bases). CDR3 length: 13 amino acids. Germline V gene lookup returns CDR1 SQVTM and CDR2 ANQGSEA. With 5 bases removed from V and 5 bases from J, the gap between germline ends came to 12 bases. The DNA for the CDR3 is TGCAGCGTTCGGGACACACTGACCGGGGAGCTGTTTTTT. Encoded protein: CSVRDTLTGELFF.

This clonotype was detected only a few times. The chain is built from TRBV5-1 and TRBJ1-3; the D gene is possibly TRBD1 (5 bases). V was pared by 0 bases and J by 0 bases, with 10 bases between. CDR3 length: 16 amino acids. CDR1 and CDR2 (germline): SGHRS, YFSETQ. Here the CDR3 reads CASSLAAGSSGNTIYF. CDR3 nucleotide sequence: TGCGCCAGCAGCTTGGCGGCAGGGAGCTCTGGAAACACCATATATTTT.

The table lists this clonotype with many counts. The rearrangement uses TRBV2 and TRBJ2-3, with 11 bases matching TRBD2. Germline CDR1 and CDR2: SNHLY and FYNNEI. After removal of 4 bases from V and 1 base from J, the junction contained 7 bases not matched to a gene. This CDR3 contains 17 residues. The CDR3 DNA reads TGTGCCAGCAGTGTGACTAGCGGGGAACTTCGCACAGATACGCAGTATTTT. This sequence encodes CASSVTSGELRTDTQYF.

The V call is TRBV11-2, the J call TRBJ2-3; TRBD2 aligns across 10 bases. CDR3 length: 18 residues. The V gene end was trimmed by 5 bases and the J gene end by 6 bases; junction bases not matched to a gene: 17. Germline CDR1 and CDR2: SGHAT and FQNNGV. The CDR3 loop is CASSPAAGGPSRYDTQYF. CDR3 nucleotide sequence: TGTGCCAGCAGCCCGGCAGCGGGAGGGCCCTCCCGATATGATACGCAGTATTTT. Full variable domain (missing parts from reference TRBV11-2 and TRBJ2-3): EAGVAQSPRYKIIEKRQSVAFWCNPISGHATLYWYQQILGQGPKLLIQFQNNGVVDDSQLPKDRFSAERLKGVDSTLKIQPAKLEDSAVYLCASSPAAGGPSRYDTQYFGPGTRLTVL.

At least ten counts were recorded for this clonotype. This sequence joins TRBV20-1 and TRBJ2-4, with D hard to call. The CDR3 length is 13 residues. The V gene's germline CDR1 is DFQATT and CDR2 SNEGSKA (reference sequence). Between the trimmed V and J ends, which lost 3 bases and 7 bases, there was a span of 13 bases. CDR3 nucleotides: TGCAGTGCTAGCATCCGAACATCGAACATTCAGTACTTC. It translates to CSASIRTSNIQYF.

This clonotype was picked up many times. The CDR3 here is CATSDFLGETQYF. DNA for the CDR3: TGTGCCACCAGTGATTTCTTGGGAGAGACCCAGTACTTC. This sequence joins TRBV24-1 and TRBJ2-5; D gene unclear. Per the germline V gene, CDR1 is KGHDR and CDR2 is SFDVKD. Trimming stripped 1 base from V and 4 bases from J, with 6 bases between. This CDR3 region has 13 residues.

This clonotype was seen only a few times. The chain uses TRBV20-1 and TRBJ2-7; TRBD2 agrees at 9 bases. With 6 bases clipped from V and 0 bases from J, the junction kept 6 bases outside the gene matches. CDR1 and CDR2 from the germline V gene are DFQATT and SNEGSKA (reference sequence). CDR3 length: 14 amino acids. DNA of the CDR3: TGCAGTGCCGGAGCGGGAGGTGGCTCCTACGAGCAGTACTTC. Translating gives CSAGAGGGSYEQYF.

The sample holds many counts of this clonotype. The chain employs TRBV20-1 and TRBJ2-5, with 8 bases aligning to TRBD2. The V gene end was trimmed by 5 bases and the J gene end by 2 bases; junction bases not matched to a gene: 10. The V gene's germline CDR1 is DFQATT and CDR2 SNEGSKA (reference sequence). This CDR3 is built from 15 residues. The CDR3 loop is CSARYKREWQETQYF. The CDR3 bases are TGCAGTGCTCGGTACAAGCGGGAGTGGCAAGAGACCCAGTACTTC.

About this clonotype itself: A much larger clone lies one base from this, so it may be a read error. This chain uses TRBV20-1 with TRBJ2-5, with a possible D match to TRBD1 (5 bases). V lost 4 bases and J 1 base, leaving 13 bases between the germline ends. This CDR3 has 14 amino acids. CDR1 and CDR2 from the germline V gene are DFQATT and SNEGSKA (reference sequence). The CDR3 sequence: CSATPRQFQETQYF. The DNA for the CDR3 is TGCAGTGCTACCCCCAGACAGTTCCAAGAGACCCAGTACTTC.

This clonotype was detected a few times. The chain links TRBV20-1 to TRBJ2-3; possibly TRBD2 for D (6 bases). Germline V CDR1 and CDR2: DFQATT, SNEGSKA (reference sequence). This CDR3 has 17 residues. V was clipped by 1 base and J by 6 bases, with 23 bases between them. The CDR3: CSARGGGLPLRADTQYF. CDR3 in DNA: TGCAGTGCTAGAGGAGGCGGACTACCACTTAGGGCGGATACGCAGTATTTT.

This clonotype was counted between two and nine times. The CDR3 sequence is CASSQEGKRDEQFF. For the CDR3, the DNA is TGTGCCAGCAGCCAAGAAGGTAAAAGGGATGAGCAGTTCTTC. The chain uses TRBV4-2 and TRBJ2-1, with unresolved D. This CDR3 region has 14 residues. The V and J ends lost 0 bases and 8 bases respectively, with 11 bases between them. Looked up from germline, CDR1 is LGHNA and CDR2 is YNFKEQ.

This clonotype appeared many times. This sequence joins TRBV6-6 and TRBJ2-7; D unresolved. V gave up 0 bases and J gave up 6 bases, with 6 bases separating them. The germline V gene has CDR1 MNHNY and CDR2 SVGAGI (reference sequence). This CDR3 spans 12 amino acids. The CDR3 sequence: CASSYSGIEQYF. As DNA, the CDR3 is TGTGCCAGCAGTTACTCGGGGATCGAGCAGTACTTC.

This clonotype was seen only a few times. V and J are TRBV11-1 and TRBJ2-3, with D hard to call. Germline assignment: CDR1 SGHAT and CDR2 FQDESV (reference sequence). V was trimmed by 6 bases and J by 1 base, leaving 29 bases between them. The CDR3 sequence is 20 residues long. CDR3 residues: CASSQGPMDVVLFGTDTQYF. The CDR3 nucleotides are TGTGCCAGCAGTCAAGGGCCAATGGACGTAGTCCTCTTCGGCACAGATACGCAGTATTTT.

A few counts support this clonotype. The V call is TRBV25-1, the J call TRBJ1-2; 7 bases align to TRBD1. Trimming cost V 3 bases and J 1 base; bases outside gene matches: 5. Germline-derived CDR1 and CDR2 are MGHDK and SYGVNS. This CDR3 has 15 amino acids. CDR3: CASSDFRDSNYGYTF. The DNA for the CDR3 is TGTGCCAGCAGTGACTTCCGGGACAGTAACTATGGCTACACCTTC.

This clonotype was counted many times. This chain joins TRBV14 and TRBJ2-1; TRBD1 matches at 7 bases. Germline assignment: CDR1 SGHDN and CDR2 FVKESK. After removal of 3 bases from V and 5 bases from J, the junction contained 13 bases not matched to a gene. The CDR3 contains 17 residues. The CDR3 DNA sequence: TGTGCCAGCAGCCACCATTGGATACAGGGGACAAACAATGAGCAGTTCTTC. It yields the protein CASSHHWIQGTNNEQFF.

This clonotype was recorded many times. The chain employs TRBV7-9 and TRBJ2-3; 7 bases map to TRBD2. The germline V gene has CDR1 SEHNR and CDR2 FQNEAQ (reference sequence). The ends lost 5 bases at V and 2 bases at J; junction bases unmatched: 7. The CDR3 sequence is 15 residues long. CDR3 in amino acids: CASSPSGKNTDTQYF. The CDR3 coding sequence is TGTGCCAGCAGCCCGAGCGGGAAGAACACAGATACGCAGTATTTT. Full variable domain (remainder filled in from reference TRBV7-9 and TRBJ2-3): DTGVSQNPRHKITKRGQNVTFRCDPISEHNRLYWYRQTLGQGPEFLTYFQNEAQLEKSRLLSDRFSAERPKGSFSTLEIQRTEQGDSAMYLCASSPSGKNTDTQYFGPGTRLTVL.

At least ten counts were recorded for this clonotype. The chain recombines TRBV5-5 with TRBJ2-7; D not certain. Germline V CDR1 and CDR2: SGHKS, YYEKEE (reference sequence). The CDR3 contains 12 residues. Between the trimmed V and J ends, which lost 7 bases and 3 bases, there was a span of 11 bases. The CDR3 sequence: CASQNDYYEQYF. In nucleotides, the CDR3 is TGTGCCAGCCAAAATGATTACTACGAGCAGTACTTC.

This clonotype was seen a handful of times. The J gene is TRBJ2-1, the V gene TRBV12-3 or TRBV12-4, with 12 positions matching TRBD2. With 4 bases clipped from V and 8 bases from J, the junction kept 6 bases outside the gene matches. The CDR3 totals 15 residues. This CDR3 reads CASSSSGRAVDEQFF. CDR3 bases: TGTGCCAGCAGTTCTAGCGGGAGGGCCGTGGATGAGCAGTTCTTC.

V and J are TRBV7-9 and TRBJ1-5, with 8 nucleotides matching TRBD1. The germline CDR1 and CDR2 sequences are SEHNR and FQNEAQ (reference sequence). Germline trimming cut 5 bases from V and 7 bases from J; bases unmatched to any gene: 4. The length of the CDR3 is 13 residues. CDR3 coding DNA: TGTGCCAGCAGCCTGACAGGGGAACAGCCCCAGCATTTT. Translating it yields CASSLTGEQPQHF.

The table lists this clonotype with a few counts. Here the CDR3 reads CASSWDWYQETQYF. CDR3 coding DNA: TGTGCCAGCAGTTGGGATTGGTACCAAGAGACCCAGTACTTC. This sequence joins TRBV27 and TRBJ2-5; D gene uncertain. V gave up 4 bases and J gave up 0 bases, with 9 bases separating them. The CDR3 is made up of 14 amino acids. CDR1 is MNHEY and CDR2 is SMNVEV in the germline V gene (reference sequence).

This clonotype was seen many times. The chain carries TRBV28 and TRBJ1-5; D perhaps matches TRBD1 (5 bases). Germline CDR1 and CDR2: MDHEN and SYDVKM. V shed 5 bases and J shed 0 bases, with 20 bases lying between them. The CDR3 loop spans 18 amino acids. CDR3 sequence (DNA): TGTGCCAGCAGTATTAATAGAGGGGCCTATTATAGCAATCAGCCCCAGCATTTT. It yields the protein CASSINRGAYYSNQPQHF.

The rearrangement joins TRBV3-1 to TRBJ2-7, with no clear D. Germline V lookup: CDR1 LGHDT, CDR2 YNNKEL (reference sequence). The CDR3 runs to 13 residues. V lost 6 bases and J lost 6, with 15 bases in between. This CDR3 reads CASSGEALSEQYF. The CDR3 coding sequence is TGTGCCAGCAGTGGTGAAGCACTTTCCGAGCAGTACTTC.

This clonotype was recorded at least ten times. CDR3 sequence reads: CASSLVRFGLGPGQLNTGELFF. DNA for the CDR3: TGTGCCAGCAGCTTAGTGAGGTTCGGCCTGGGCCCGGGACAGCTTAACACCGGGGAGCTGTTTTTT. The V gene is TRBV11-3, the J gene TRBJ2-2, with TRBD1 matching over 7 bases. CDR1 is SGHNT, CDR2 YENEEA, per germline. CDR3 length: 22 amino acids. With 1 base clipped from V and 2 bases from J, the junction kept 22 bases outside the gene matches.

This clonotype was counted many times. The chain links TRBV5-1 to TRBJ2-5; 7 bases match TRBD1. Germline values: CDR1 SGHRS, CDR2 YFSETQ. This CDR3 contains 14 residues. V lost 3 bases and J lost 2; bases outside the gene matches: 4. The CDR3 protein is CASSYGQVQETQYF. CDR3 coding DNA: TGCGCCAGCAGCTACGGACAGGTACAAGAGACCCAGTACTTC.